Listed below are T cell receptor beta chains from one sample, sequenced in a study of T cell repertoires in cytomegalovirus infection. A single record per CDR3 protein comes from TCRdb applying MiXCR to the reads. The sample includes under 200,000 distinct CDR3 sequences, 28% of them seen just once. Sequencing was carried out using PBMCs. These receptors originate from a human donor in good health (CMV status not recorded). Some clones in this sample may be carry-over from other donors' samples. Each CDR3 is given with its conserved first and last residue. Fields, in order: CDR3 DNA, CDR3 protein, clone size, J gene, D gene, V gene. A D gene is named only where the DNA matches it firmly. Clone size is stated in some rows and not others, as once, few, many or a class when expanded.

CDR3 DNA: TGTGCCAGCAGCGCCCGGGACAGGGCAAGTCAGCCCCAGCATTTT
CDR3 protein: CASSARDRASQPQHF
clone size: many
J gene: TRBJ1-5
D gene: TRBD1
V gene: TRBV7-2

CDR3 DNA: TGTGCCAGCAGTGAAACCACGGGACTGACGTCCTACGAGCAGTACTTC
CDR3 protein: CASSETTGLTSYEQYF
clone size: few
J gene: TRBJ2-7
D gene: NA
V gene: TRBV6-1

CDR3 DNA: TGTGCCAGCAGTTACTCGACAAACTCCTACGAGCAGTACTTC
CDR3 protein: CASSYSTNSYEQYF
clone size: many
J gene: TRBJ2-7
D gene: NA
V gene: TRBV6-2/TRBV6-3

CDR3 DNA: TGCAGCGTTGAAGTGGGTGGGTTGGATACGCAGTATTTT
CDR3 protein: CSVEVGGLDTQYF
clone size: NA
J gene: TRBJ2-3
D gene: NA
V gene: TRBV29-1

CDR3 DNA: TGTGCCAGCAGCTTAGTCCCTACAACTAGCTCCGGCTACGAGCAGTACTTC
CDR3 protein: CASSLVPTTSSGYEQYF
clone size: NA
J gene: TRBJ2-7
D gene: NA
V gene: TRBV7-9

CDR3 DNA: TGCGCCAGCAGCCAAGATAATGACAGGAGTCCCTACGAGCAGTACTTC
CDR3 protein: CASSQDNDRSPYEQYF
clone size: NA
J gene: TRBJ2-7
D gene: NA
V gene: TRBV4-1

CDR3 DNA: TGTGCCAGCAGTCTACTCCACTACAGGGGGCGCGGGGAGACCCAGTACTTC
CDR3 protein: CASSLLHYRGRGETQYF
clone size: few
J gene: TRBJ2-5
D gene: TRBD1
V gene: TRBV11-2

CDR3 DNA: TGTGCCAGCACCCCAATGGGGGGGGCTAATGAGCAGTTCTTC
CDR3 protein: CASTPMGGANEQFF
clone size: few
J gene: TRBJ2-1
D gene: NA
V gene: TRBV7-2

CDR3 DNA: TGTGCCAGCAGTTACTCAGCCCTGGGCGAGCAGTACTTC
CDR3 protein: CASSYSALGEQYF
clone size: few
J gene: TRBJ2-7
D gene: NA
V gene: TRBV6-2/TRBV6-3

CDR3 DNA: TGTGCCAGCAGCTTAGCTAGGGGGACAGCCACTTATGGCTACACCTTC
CDR3 protein: CASSLARGTATYGYTF
clone size: NA
J gene: TRBJ1-2
D gene: TRBD1
V gene: TRBV7-2

CDR3 DNA: TGTGCCAGCAGCTTGCGGGGTGGGGGAGAGACCCAGTACTTC
CDR3 protein: CASSLRGGGETQYF
clone size: NA
J gene: TRBJ2-5
D gene: NA
V gene: TRBV11-3

CDR3 DNA: TGTGCCAGCAGCTTACTAAGGGCTGGAAACACCATATATTTT
CDR3 protein: CASSLLRAGNTIYF
clone size: NA
J gene: TRBJ1-3
D gene: NA
V gene: TRBV7-8

CDR3 DNA: TGTGCCAGCAGCTTTACCCAGACCGGACCGGAGCGGGGCTACACCTTC
CDR3 protein: CASSFTQTGPERGYTF
clone size: NA
J gene: TRBJ1-2
D gene: NA
V gene: TRBV5-6

CDR3 DNA: TGTGCCACCGCCTTTTTTGGATCCTACAATGAGCAGTTCTTC
CDR3 protein: CATAFFGSYNEQFF
clone size: NA
J gene: TRBJ2-1
D gene: NA
V gene: TRBV15

CDR3 DNA: TGTGCCAGCAGCCCCAAGGACAGAAGGCGGACCTACGAGCAGTACTTC
CDR3 protein: CASSPKDRRRTYEQYF
clone size: few
J gene: TRBJ2-7
D gene: NA
V gene: TRBV12-3/TRBV12-4

CDR3 DNA: TGTGCCACCAGTGCCGCGACAGGGCAAGATACGCAGTATTTT
CDR3 protein: CATSAATGQDTQYF
clone size: few
J gene: TRBJ2-3
D gene: TRBD1
V gene: TRBV24-1

CDR3 DNA: TGTGCCAGCAGCTACGATACAGGGGGTCAAGAAAAACTGTTTTTT
CDR3 protein: CASSYDTGGQEKLFF
clone size: NA
J gene: TRBJ1-4
D gene: TRBD1
V gene: TRBV6-5

CDR3 DNA: TGTGCCAGCAGACTAGCGGGGGGGCTAGGAGGGACCCAGTACTTC
CDR3 protein: CASRLAGGLGGTQYF
clone size: NA
J gene: TRBJ2-5
D gene: TRBD2
V gene: TRBV7-2

CDR3 DNA: TGTGCCATCAGTGAGCCAGGGACAGGGAGCCAGCCCCAGCATTTT
CDR3 protein: CAISEPGTGSQPQHF
clone size: NA
J gene: TRBJ1-5
D gene: TRBD1
V gene: TRBV10-3

CDR3 DNA: TGTGCCACCCGTTGGGCGGGGGCCTACGAGCAGTACTTC
CDR3 protein: CATRWAGAYEQYF
clone size: NA
J gene: TRBJ2-7
D gene: TRBD2
V gene: TRBV15

CDR3 DNA: TGTGCCAGCAGTGAAGTAACAGGGATGGGGGAGACCCAGTACTTC
CDR3 protein: CASSEVTGMGETQYF
clone size: NA
J gene: TRBJ2-5
D gene: NA
V gene: TRBV2

CDR3 DNA: TGCAGCGTCACCAGGGTGAACACTGAAGCTTTCTTT
CDR3 protein: CSVTRVNTEAFF
clone size: NA
J gene: TRBJ1-1
D gene: NA
V gene: TRBV29-1

CDR3 DNA: TGTGCCAGTACTACCCGGGGCCACAATCAGCCCCAGCATTTT
CDR3 protein: CASTTRGHNQPQHF
clone size: few
J gene: TRBJ1-5
D gene: NA
V gene: TRBV19

CDR3 DNA: TGCAGTGCCTCCACCGGGGAGCTGTTTTTT
CDR3 protein: CSASTGELFF
clone size: many
J gene: TRBJ2-2
D gene: NA
V gene: TRBV29-1

CDR3 DNA: TGTGCCAGCACCCCATCGACAGGGTTCGGCACTGAAGCTTTCTTT
CDR3 protein: CASTPSTGFGTEAFF
clone size: NA
J gene: TRBJ1-1
D gene: TRBD1
V gene: TRBV12-3/TRBV12-4

CDR3 DNA: TGTGCCAGCAGCCGCGTGGACGACGAGACCCAGTACTTC
CDR3 protein: CASSRVDDETQYF
clone size: NA
J gene: TRBJ2-5
D gene: NA
V gene: TRBV5-6

CDR3 DNA: TGCAGTGCTACCTCGAGGCGGGGAGGGGAGCTGTTTTTT
CDR3 protein: CSATSRRGGELFF
clone size: NA
J gene: TRBJ2-2
D gene: NA
V gene: TRBV20-1

CDR3 DNA: TGTGCCAGCAGTGGGGGACAGACTGAAAAACTGTTTTTT
CDR3 protein: CASSGGQTEKLFF
clone size: few
J gene: TRBJ1-4
D gene: TRBD1
V gene: TRBV12-3/TRBV12-4

CDR3 DNA: TGTGCCAGCAGCCCCACGAGGGGAGGTCATGGCTACACCTTC
CDR3 protein: CASSPTRGGHGYTF
clone size: few
J gene: TRBJ1-2
D gene: NA
V gene: TRBV5-4

CDR3 DNA: TGTGCCAGTACCACCAGGGGTGGCACTGAAGCTTTCTTT
CDR3 protein: CASTTRGGTEAFF
clone size: few
J gene: TRBJ1-1
D gene: NA
V gene: TRBV19

CDR3 DNA: TGTGCCAGCAGCCCTCACTTGGGGGACAGGGTCTATGGCTACACCTTC
CDR3 protein: CASSPHLGDRVYGYTF
clone size: NA
J gene: TRBJ1-2
D gene: TRBD1
V gene: TRBV7-3

CDR3 DNA: TGTGCCAGCAGCTTAGCGGCAGGGATCGAGACCCAGTACTTC
CDR3 protein: CASSLAAGIETQYF
clone size: many
J gene: TRBJ2-5
D gene: NA
V gene: TRBV7-8

CDR3 DNA: TGTGCCAGCATGATGGGGTGGGGCGGAACTGAAGCTTTCTTT
CDR3 protein: CASMMGWGGTEAFF
clone size: few
J gene: TRBJ1-1
D gene: NA
V gene: TRBV2

CDR3 DNA: TGCGCCAGCAGCCAGGACAGGGGAAGCTCCTACGAGCAGTACTTC
CDR3 protein: CASSQDRGSSYEQYF
clone size: once
J gene: TRBJ2-7
D gene: TRBD1
V gene: TRBV5-1

CDR3 DNA: TGTGCCAGCAGCCCAGGGGGACAGGGGGGCAAAAATGAGCAGTTCTTC
CDR3 protein: CASSPGGQGGKNEQFF
clone size: NA
J gene: TRBJ2-1
D gene: TRBD1
V gene: TRBV11-3

CDR3 DNA: TGCAGCGTTGAAGCCAGTCCTAGCACAGATACGCAGTATTTT
CDR3 protein: CSVEASPSTDTQYF
clone size: few
J gene: TRBJ2-3
D gene: NA
V gene: TRBV29-1

CDR3 DNA: TGTGCCAGCAGCTCGATAGCGGGGGCCCGGAGGGATGAGCAGTTCTTC
CDR3 protein: CASSSIAGARRDEQFF
clone size: many
J gene: TRBJ2-1
D gene: TRBD2
V gene: TRBV7-3

CDR3 DNA: TGCGCCAGCAGCCAGGGGGTGGGGGGCTTGACTGAAGCTTTCTTT
CDR3 protein: CASSQGVGGLTEAFF
clone size: NA
J gene: TRBJ1-1
D gene: NA
V gene: TRBV4-3

CDR3 DNA: TGTGCCAGCAGCCCCTCAGGAGGAGTGAACACTGAAGCTTTCTTT
CDR3 protein: CASSPSGGVNTEAFF
clone size: many
J gene: TRBJ1-1
D gene: NA
V gene: TRBV7-8

CDR3 DNA: TGTGCCAGTAGGAGACCGGTGGGAGGCGGCACTGAAGCTTTCTTT
CDR3 protein: CASRRPVGGGTEAFF
clone size: NA
J gene: TRBJ1-1
D gene: NA
V gene: TRBV19

CDR3 DNA: TGTGCCAGCAGTTCTCGGACAGGGGAAGAGACCCAGTACTTC
CDR3 protein: CASSSRTGEETQYF
clone size: many
J gene: TRBJ2-5
D gene: TRBD1
V gene: TRBV7-2

CDR3 DNA: TGTGCCAGTAGTGGGGCAGTGCAAGAGACCCAGTACTTC
CDR3 protein: CASSGAVQETQYF
clone size: NA
J gene: TRBJ2-5
D gene: NA
V gene: TRBV19